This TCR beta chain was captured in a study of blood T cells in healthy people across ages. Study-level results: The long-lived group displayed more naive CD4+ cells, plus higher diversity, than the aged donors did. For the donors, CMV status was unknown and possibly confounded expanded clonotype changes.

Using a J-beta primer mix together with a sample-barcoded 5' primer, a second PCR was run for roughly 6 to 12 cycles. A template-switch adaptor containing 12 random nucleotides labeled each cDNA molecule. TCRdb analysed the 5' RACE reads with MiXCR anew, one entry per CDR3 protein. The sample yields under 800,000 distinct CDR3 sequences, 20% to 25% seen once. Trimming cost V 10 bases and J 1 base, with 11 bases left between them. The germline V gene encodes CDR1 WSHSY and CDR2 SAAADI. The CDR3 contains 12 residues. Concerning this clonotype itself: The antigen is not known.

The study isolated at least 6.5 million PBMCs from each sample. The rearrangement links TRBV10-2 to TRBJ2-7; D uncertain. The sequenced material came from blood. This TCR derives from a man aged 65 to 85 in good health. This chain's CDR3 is CATNDGSYEQYF. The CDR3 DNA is TGCGCCACCAACGACGGGTCCTACGAGCAGTACTTC.